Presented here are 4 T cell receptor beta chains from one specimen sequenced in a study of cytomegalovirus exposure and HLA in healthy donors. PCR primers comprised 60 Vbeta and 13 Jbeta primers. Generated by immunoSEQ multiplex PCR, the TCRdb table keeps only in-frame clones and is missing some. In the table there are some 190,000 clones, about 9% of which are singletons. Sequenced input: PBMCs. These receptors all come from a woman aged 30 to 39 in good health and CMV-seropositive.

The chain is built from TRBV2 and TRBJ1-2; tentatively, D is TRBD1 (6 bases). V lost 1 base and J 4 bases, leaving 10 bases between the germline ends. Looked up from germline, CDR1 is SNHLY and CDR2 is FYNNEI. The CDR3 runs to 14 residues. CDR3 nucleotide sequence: TGTGCCAGCAGTGAAGAATACAGGGCCTATGGCTACACCTTC. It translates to CASSEEYRAYGYTF.

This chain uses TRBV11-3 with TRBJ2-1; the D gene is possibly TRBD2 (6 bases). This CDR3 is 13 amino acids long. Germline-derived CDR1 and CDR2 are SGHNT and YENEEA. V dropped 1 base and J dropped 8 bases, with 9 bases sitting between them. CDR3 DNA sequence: TGTGCCAGCAGCTTAGGGGACTGGTATGAGCAGTTCTTC. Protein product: CASSLGDWYEQFF.

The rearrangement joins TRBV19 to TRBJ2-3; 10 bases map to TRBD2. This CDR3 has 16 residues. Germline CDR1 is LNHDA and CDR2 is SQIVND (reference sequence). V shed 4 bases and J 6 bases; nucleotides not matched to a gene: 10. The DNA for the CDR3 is TGTGCCAGTAGTAGCGGGGGGGCTAGCGGGAGTGATACGCAGTATTTT. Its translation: CASSSGGASGSDTQYF.

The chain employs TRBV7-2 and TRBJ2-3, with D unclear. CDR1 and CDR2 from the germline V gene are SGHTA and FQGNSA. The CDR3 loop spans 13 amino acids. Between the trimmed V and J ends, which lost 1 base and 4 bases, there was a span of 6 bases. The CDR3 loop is CASSLGLADTQYF. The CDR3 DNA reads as TGTGCCAGCAGCTTAGGACTGGCAGATACGCAGTATTTT.